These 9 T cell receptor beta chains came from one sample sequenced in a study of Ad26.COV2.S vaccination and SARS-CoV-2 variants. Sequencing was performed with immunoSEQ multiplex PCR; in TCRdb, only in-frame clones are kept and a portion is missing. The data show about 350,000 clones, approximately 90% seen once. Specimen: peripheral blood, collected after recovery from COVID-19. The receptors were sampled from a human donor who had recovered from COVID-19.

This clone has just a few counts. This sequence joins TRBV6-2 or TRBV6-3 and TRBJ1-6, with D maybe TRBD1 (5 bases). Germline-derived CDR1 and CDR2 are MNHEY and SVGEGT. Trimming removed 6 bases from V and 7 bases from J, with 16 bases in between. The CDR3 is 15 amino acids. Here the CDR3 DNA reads TGTGCCAGCAGCAGGGACCCCTACATCAATTCACCCCTCCACTTT. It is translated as CASSRDPYINSPLHF.

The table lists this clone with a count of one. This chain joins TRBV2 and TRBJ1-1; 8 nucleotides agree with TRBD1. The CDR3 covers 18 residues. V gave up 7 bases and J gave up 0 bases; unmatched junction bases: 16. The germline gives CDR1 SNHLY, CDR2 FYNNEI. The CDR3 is CASTVTPRTGIMNTEAFF. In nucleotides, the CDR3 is TGTGCCAGCACGGTCACCCCCAGGACAGGGATCATGAACACTGAAGCTTTCTTT.

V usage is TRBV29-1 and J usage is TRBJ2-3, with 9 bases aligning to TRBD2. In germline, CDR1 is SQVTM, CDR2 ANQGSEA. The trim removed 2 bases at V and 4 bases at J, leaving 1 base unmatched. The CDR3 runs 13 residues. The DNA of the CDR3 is TGCAGCGTTGAAAGGACTAGCGCAGATACGCAGTATTTT. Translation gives CSVERTSADTQYF.

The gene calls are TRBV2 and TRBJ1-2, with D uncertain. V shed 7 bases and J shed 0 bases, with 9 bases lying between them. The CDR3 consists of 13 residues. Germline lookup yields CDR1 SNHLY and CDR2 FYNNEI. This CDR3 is CASITSSNYGYTF. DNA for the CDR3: TGTGCCAGCATTACGTCTTCTAACTATGGCTACACCTTC.

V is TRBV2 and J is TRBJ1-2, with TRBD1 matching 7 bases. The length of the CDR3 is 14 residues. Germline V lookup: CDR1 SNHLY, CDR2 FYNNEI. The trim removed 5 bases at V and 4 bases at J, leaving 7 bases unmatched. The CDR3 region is CASSPRGLTYGYTF. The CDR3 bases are TGTGCCAGCAGTCCAAGGGGGCTCACCTATGGCTACACCTTC.

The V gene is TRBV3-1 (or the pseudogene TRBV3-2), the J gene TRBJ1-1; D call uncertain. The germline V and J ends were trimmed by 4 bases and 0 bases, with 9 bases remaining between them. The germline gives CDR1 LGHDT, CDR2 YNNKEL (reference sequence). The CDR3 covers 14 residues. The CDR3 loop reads CASSLRVLNTEAFF. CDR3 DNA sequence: TGTGCCAGCAGCCTCCGGGTGTTGAACACTGAAGCTTTCTTT.

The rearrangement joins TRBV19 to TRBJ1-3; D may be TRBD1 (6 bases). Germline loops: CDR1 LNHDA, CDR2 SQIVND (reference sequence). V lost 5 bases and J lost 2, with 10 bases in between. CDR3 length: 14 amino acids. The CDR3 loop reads CASSQGFTGNTIYF. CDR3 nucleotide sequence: TGTGCCAGTAGTCAGGGGTTTACTGGAAACACCATATATTTT. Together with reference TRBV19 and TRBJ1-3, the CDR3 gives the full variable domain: DGGITQSPKYLFRKEGQNVTLSCEQNLNHDAMYWYRQDPGQGLRLIYYSQIVNDFQKGDIAEGYSVSREKKESFPLTVTSAQKNPTAFYLCASSQGFTGNTIYFGEGSWLTVV.

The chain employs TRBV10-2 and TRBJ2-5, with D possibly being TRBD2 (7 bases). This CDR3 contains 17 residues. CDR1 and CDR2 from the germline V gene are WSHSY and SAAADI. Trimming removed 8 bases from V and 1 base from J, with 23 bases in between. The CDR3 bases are TGCGCCAGCCGACCGCGGGTACAGGGAGGGCTCCAAGAGACCCAGTACTTC. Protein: CASRPRVQGGLQETQYF.

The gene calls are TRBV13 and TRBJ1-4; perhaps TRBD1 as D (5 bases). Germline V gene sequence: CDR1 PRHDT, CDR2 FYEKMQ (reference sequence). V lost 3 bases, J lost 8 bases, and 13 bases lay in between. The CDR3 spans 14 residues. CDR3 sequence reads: CASSLGTAVEKLFF. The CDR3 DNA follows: TGTGCCAGCAGCTTGGGGACTGCGGTGGAAAAACTGTTTTTT. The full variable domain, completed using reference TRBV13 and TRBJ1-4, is AAGVIQSPRHLIKEKRETATLKCYPIPRHDTVYWYQQGPGQDPQFLISFYEKMQSDKGSIPDRFSAQQFSDYHSELNMSSLELGDSALYFCASSLGTAVEKLFFGSGTQLSVL.